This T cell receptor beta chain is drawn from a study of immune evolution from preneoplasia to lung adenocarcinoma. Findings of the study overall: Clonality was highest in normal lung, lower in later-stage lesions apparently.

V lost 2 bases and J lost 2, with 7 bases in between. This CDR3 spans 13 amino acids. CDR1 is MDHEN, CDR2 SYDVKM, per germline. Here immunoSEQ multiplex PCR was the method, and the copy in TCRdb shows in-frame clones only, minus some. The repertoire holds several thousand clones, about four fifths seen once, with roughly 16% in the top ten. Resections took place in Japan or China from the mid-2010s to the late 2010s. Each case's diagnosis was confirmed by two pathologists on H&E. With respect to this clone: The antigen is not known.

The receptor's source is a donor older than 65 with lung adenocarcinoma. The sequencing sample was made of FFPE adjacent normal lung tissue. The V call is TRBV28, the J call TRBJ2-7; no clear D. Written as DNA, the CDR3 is TGTGCCAGCAGTTTAGTAAACCCCTACGAGCAGTACTTC. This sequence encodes CASSLVNPYEQYF. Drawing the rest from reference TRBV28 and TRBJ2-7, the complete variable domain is DVKVTQSSRYLVKRTGEKVFLECVQDMDHENMFWYRQDPGLGLRLIYFSYDVKMKEKGDIPEGYSVSREKKERFSLILESASTNQTSMYLCASSLVNPYEQYFGPGTRLTVT.